Each of the 3 T cell receptor beta chains below was sequenced from the same sample in a study of shared clonotypes between healthy human individuals. Method: immunoSEQ multiplex PCR; TCRdb's copy keeps in-frame clones and lacks some. The sample shows 2 million to 2.5 million clones, 90% to 95% of them seen only once. The sequenced sample was naive CD4+ T cells from PBMCs. Sample subset: CD45RA+ positively selected. The receptors shown here come from a young man in good health. Some clones in this sample may be carry-over from other donors' samples.

The V gene is TRBV28, the J gene TRBJ1-5; D gene ambiguous. Germline CDR1 and CDR2: MDHEN and SYDVKM. The CDR3 is 16 residues long. V shed 2 bases and J shed 4 bases, with 15 bases lying between them. CDR3 coding DNA: TGTGCCAGCAGTTTAAATCCCAGCGGGCCGAATCAGCCCCAGCATTTT. It specifies CASSLNPSGPNQPQHF. Full variable domain (rest looked up from reference TRBV28 and TRBJ1-5): DVKVTQSSRYLVKRTGEKVFLECVQDMDHENMFWYRQDPGLGLRLIYFSYDVKMKEKGDIPEGYSVSREKKERFSLILESASTNQTSMYLCASSLNPSGPNQPQHFGDGTRLSIL.

The chain combines TRBV7-9 with TRBJ1-5; D might be TRBD1 (6 bases). Trimming removed 5 bases at V and 2 bases at J, with 7 bases between. Germline CDR1 reads SEHNR; CDR2 reads FQNEAQ (reference sequence). There are 13 residues in the CDR3. CDR3 in DNA: TGTGCCAGCAGCGAGGGGGGCAATCAGCCCCAGCATTTT. Translation gives CASSEGGNQPQHF.

The chain joins TRBV28 to TRBJ1-1; unclear D gene. The CDR3 consists of 14 residues. From germline, CDR1 is MDHEN and CDR2 SYDVKM. V was cut by 5 bases and J by 1 base, with 11 bases left in between. This chain's CDR3 is CASSEARWNTEAFF. CDR3 sequence (DNA): TGTGCCAGCAGTGAGGCTAGGTGGAACACTGAAGCTTTCTTT.